Presented here are 12 T cell receptor beta chains from one specimen sequenced in a study of identical twins. TCRdb used MiXCR to reprocess the 5' RACE reads, holding one entry per CDR3 protein. Of hundreds of thousands of distinct CDR3 sequences in the sample, under 9.5% were seen once. The sample was also linked to a second study, of yellow fever vaccine responses in identical twins.

The specimen was memory (CD45RO+) T cells sorted from blood. These TCRs come from a woman in her late teens or twenties in good health.

This clonotype was detected ten times or more. The chain carries TRBV29-1 and TRBJ2-7; 14 bases map to TRBD2. The CDR3 length is 16 residues. Trimming cost V 6 bases and J 3 bases; bases outside gene matches: 10. Germline CDR1 SQVTM, CDR2 ANQGSEA. The CDR3 sequence is CSVASGTSGRGYEQYF. CDR3 nucleotide sequence: TGCAGCGTCGCCTCCGGGACTAGCGGGAGAGGCTACGAGCAGTACTTC.

This chain connects TRBV6-4 to TRBJ2-1, with 10 bases fitting TRBD2. The CDR3 totals 15 residues. Germline-derived CDR1 and CDR2 are MRHNA and SNTAGT. V was pared by 5 bases and J by 3 bases, with 4 bases of the junction left unmatched. CDR3 loop: CASSSGTSDYNEQFF. The CDR3 nucleotides read TGTGCCAGCAGTTCCGGGACTAGCGACTACAATGAGCAGTTCTTC.

This clonotype was found a few times. In DNA, the CDR3 is TGTGCCACCAGCAGCCAGGGTCATGGCTACACCTTC. The encoded protein is CATSSQGHGYTF. The J gene is TRBJ1-2, the V gene TRBV15; tentatively, D is TRBD1 (5 bases). Germline loops: CDR1 LNHNV, CDR2 YYDKDF (reference sequence). The germline V and J ends were trimmed by 3 bases and 6 bases, with 8 bases remaining between them. The CDR3 consists of 12 residues.

In its sample, this clonotype was seen a few times. The V gene is TRBV3-1, the J gene TRBJ2-1; 7 bases are a match to TRBD2. Germline V gene sequence: CDR1 LGHDT, CDR2 YNNKEL (reference sequence). The CDR3 sequence is 16 residues long. The J segment lost 5 bases and the V segment lost 2 bases, leaving 9 bases of the junction unmatched. Here the CDR3 reads CASSQYRTSNHNEQFF. DNA for the CDR3: TGTGCCAGCAGCCAATACAGGACTAGTAACCACAATGAGCAGTTCTTC.

V gene TRBV7-9 combines with J gene TRBJ2-5, with TRBD2 identical over 9 bases. In germline, CDR1 is SEHNR, CDR2 FQNEAQ (reference sequence). V was clipped by 1 base and J by 4 bases; unmatched bases: 4. CDR3 length: 15 residues. The DNA for the CDR3 is TGTGCCAGCAGCTTAGTTGTTAGCGGGGGAGAGACCCAGTACTTC. It is translated as CASSLVVSGGETQYF.

This chain connects TRBV20-1 to TRBJ2-7; D call uncertain. The CDR3 sequence is 13 residues long. Germline loops: CDR1 DFQATT, CDR2 SNEGSKA (reference sequence). The CDR3 nucleotides read TGCAGTGCGAGAGAGGCCCCGGGTTACGAGCAGTACGTC. Encoded protein: CSAREAPGYEQYV.

This chain connects TRBV9 to TRBJ1-2; D gene uncertain. The germline CDR1 and CDR2 sequences are SGDLS and YYNGEE. Trimming removed 3 bases from V and 2 bases from J, with 14 bases in between. This CDR3 has 15 amino acids. The CDR3 protein is CASSGWGVSNYGYTF. DNA for the CDR3: TGTGCCAGCAGCGGCTGGGGAGTTTCGAACTATGGCTACACCTTC.

The rearrangement uses TRBV27 and TRBJ2-1; TRBD2 agrees at 13 bases. CDR1 is MNHEY and CDR2 is SMNVEV in the germline V gene (reference sequence). The CDR3 has 15 amino acids. Unmatched junction bases numbered 3, after V lost 5 bases and J lost 5 bases. The CDR3 DNA sequence: TGTGCCAGCAGTAGCGGACTAGCGGGAGACAATGAGCAGTTCTTC. Protein sequence: CASSSGLAGDNEQFF.

The chain employs TRBV14 and TRBJ2-3; TRBD2 might be the D (5 bases). The germline V gene has CDR1 SGHDN and CDR2 FVKESK. The CDR3 consists of 13 residues. The germline V and J ends were trimmed by 3 bases and 10 bases, with 14 bases remaining between them. The CDR3 nucleotides read TGTGCCAGCAGCCAGGTTACACGGGGTGCGCAGTATTTT. Translated: CASSQVTRGAQYF. The whole variable domain, filled in from reference TRBV14 and TRBJ2-3, reads EAGVTQFPSHSVIEKGQTVTLRCDPISGHDNLYWYRRVMGKEIKFLLHFVKESKQDESGMPNNRFLAERTGGTYSTLKVQPAELEDSGVYFCASSQVTRGAQYFGPGTRLTVL.

This chain connects TRBV28 to TRBJ2-1; 7 bases are shared with TRBD2. The CDR3 has 16 residues. The V and J ends lost 6 bases and 1 base, in that order; junction bases with no gene match: 9. The germline V gene encodes CDR1 MDHEN and CDR2 SYDVKM. Here the CDR3 DNA reads TGTGCCAGCAGCTCAGCGGGGCGCGGATCCTACAATGAGCAGTTCTTC. Protein: CASSSAGRGSYNEQFF.

Only a few counts were recorded for this clonotype. V is TRBV2 and J is TRBJ2-2; the D call may be TRBD1 or TRBD2 (6 bases each). Germline CDR1 is SNHLY and CDR2 is FYNNEI. V was clipped by 8 bases and J by 0 bases, with 13 bases between them. The CDR3 sequence is 15 residues long. CDR3 nucleotides: TGTGCCAGCCTAAAGGGGGGCGCGAACACCGGGGAGCTGTTTTTT. Protein: CASLKGGANTGELFF.

This clonotype turned up a few times. The chain uses TRBV28 and TRBJ1-2, with a tentative D call TRBD1 (5 bases). CDR1 is MDHEN, CDR2 SYDVKM, per germline. The CDR3 totals 15 residues. Trimming took off 5 bases at V and 4 bases at J, with 17 bases between the two ends. CDR3: CASSAPSAGGYGYTF. CDR3 coding DNA: TGTGCCAGCAGTGCTCCGTCTGCGGGGGGCTATGGCTACACCTTC.